The 25 T cell receptor beta chains reported below all come from one sample, sequenced in a study of vaccination and CD4 T cells after COVID-19. Researchers used the Oncomine TCR Beta short-read assay to sequence DNA from cultured CD4+ T cells. TCRdb re-analysed the PCR reads in MiXCR, keeping a single row per CDR3 protein. Altogether approximately 15,000 distinct CDR3 sequences are present, about half being singletons, with the ten largest covering 15% to 20%. The sample's treatment: roughly nine-day PBMC culture with coronavirus spike peptide pools or control peptides (ViraFEST assay). Their antigens remain unidentified. The sequences come from CD4+ T cells from blood, cultured in vitro, collected before SARS-CoV-2 vaccination. These receptors were taken from a human donor who had recovered from COVID-19.

This CDR3 is CASSSSSANSYNEQFF. Here the CDR3 DNA reads TGTGCCAGCAGTTCGTCCTCCGCAAACTCCTACAATGAGCAGTTCTTC. The chain uses TRBV28 and TRBJ2-1; D unclear. This CDR3 region has 16 residues. The germline V gene encodes CDR1 MDHEN and CDR2 SYDVKM. V gave up 4 bases and J gave up 0 bases, with 13 bases separating them.

This clonotype was seen more than once but under ten times. This chain joins TRBV27 and TRBJ2-5, with TRBD2 as a possible D gene (6 bases). The germline V gene encodes CDR1 MNHEY and CDR2 SMNVEV (reference sequence). V was trimmed by 1 base and J by 4 bases, leaving 16 bases between them. This CDR3 is built from 16 residues. In DNA, the CDR3 is TGTGCCAGCAGTTTATACGGCCAGGGAGGTCGAGAGACCCAGTACTTC. Its protein product is CASSLYGQGGRETQYF.

This clonotype has a single count. The chain has TRBV9 and TRBJ2-5, with a possible D match to TRBD2 (5 bases). Trimming left V 2 bases short and J 3 bases short, with 11 bases between. This CDR3 has 14 amino acids. CDR1 SGDLS and CDR2 YYNGEE come from the germline V gene. CDR3: CASSVTTREETQYF. The CDR3 bases are TGTGCCAGCAGCGTTACAACTAGGGAAGAGACCCAGTACTTC.

This chain uses TRBV5-1 with TRBJ2-5; 8 bases agree with TRBD1. The CDR3 loop spans 15 amino acids. V shed 4 bases, J shed 2 bases, and the junction held 7 bases outside the gene matches. Looked up from germline, CDR1 is SGHRS and CDR2 is YFSETQ. CDR3 nucleotide sequence: TGCGCCAGCAGCCTAAGACAGGGGACACAAGAGACCCAGTACTTC. Encoded protein: CASSLRQGTQETQYF.

The chain links TRBV20-1 to TRBJ2-2; perhaps TRBD2 as D (6 bases). The CDR3 consists of 13 residues. CDR1 and CDR2 from the germline V gene are DFQATT and SNEGSKA (reference sequence). V lost 3 bases to trimming and J lost 5 bases, with 10 bases between them. CDR3 region: CSASGRRTGELFF. The CDR3 DNA reads TGCAGTGCTAGCGGGAGAAGGACCGGGGAGCTGTTTTTT.

The chain recombines TRBV7-2 with TRBJ2-6; 10 nucleotides agree with TRBD2. The germline V gene encodes CDR1 SGHTA and CDR2 FQGNSA. V dropped 8 bases and J dropped 4; count of bases not matched to a gene: 11. This CDR3 is 17 amino acids long. For the CDR3, the DNA is TGTGCCAGCTTCCCTAGCGGGAGTGGGGCAGGGGCCAACGTCCTGACTTTC. Translated, it gives CASFPSGSGAGANVLTF.

V gene TRBV28 combines with J gene TRBJ2-3; 10 bases are shared with TRBD2. Unmatched junction bases numbered 6, after V lost 5 bases and J lost 1 base. Germline CDR1 and CDR2: MDHEN and SYDVKM. The CDR3 runs to 16 residues. The CDR3 sequence is CASSPSAGGGTDTQYF. CDR3 coding DNA: TGTGCCAGCAGTCCCTCAGCGGGAGGGGGCACAGATACGCAGTATTTT.

The chain recombines TRBV2 with TRBJ1-2; D unclear. Germline values: CDR1 SNHLY, CDR2 FYNNEI. Trimming cost V 8 bases and J 6 bases, with 10 bases left between them. CDR3 size: 11 residues. CDR3 in DNA: TGTGCCAGCGCAGGTGAAGATGGCTACACCTTC. Protein sequence: CASAGEDGYTF.

This clonotype showed up just a few times. V and J are TRBV19 and TRBJ1-5, with TRBD1 identical over 11 bases. Trimming took 4 bases from V and 5 from J; bases not matched to a gene: 7. CDR3 length equals 16 residues. Per germline, CDR1 LNHDA and CDR2 SQIVND (reference sequence). This chain's CDR3 is CASSTSGTGGYQPQHF. The CDR3, as DNA: TGTGCCAGTAGTACTTCCGGGACAGGGGGGTATCAGCCCCAGCATTTT.

This chain links TRBV20-1 with TRBJ2-7; D not certain. Germline CDR1 DFQATT, CDR2 SNEGSKA (reference sequence). V lost 6 bases and J lost 0, with 12 bases in between. The CDR3 is 13 amino acids. The CDR3 region has the DNA TGCAGTGCGGACGGCCTGGGCTCCTACGAGCAGTACTTC. Amino acid sequence: CSADGLGSYEQYF.

As DNA, the CDR3 is TGCAGTGCTCGGGGGGGGAGCTCCTACAATGAGCAGTTCTTC. Translated: CSARGGSSYNEQFF. This chain uses TRBV20-1 with TRBJ2-1; 8 bases are a match to TRBD2. After removal of 5 bases from V and 0 bases from J, the junction contained 3 bases not matched to a gene. The V gene's germline CDR1 is DFQATT and CDR2 SNEGSKA (reference sequence). CDR3 size: 14 residues.

The gene calls are TRBV2 and TRBJ2-2; 7 nucleotides match TRBD2. The V gene end was trimmed by 4 bases and the J gene end by 4 bases; junction bases not matched to a gene: 6. The CDR3 contains 15 residues. Germline V gene sequence: CDR1 SNHLY, CDR2 FYNNEI. Here the CDR3 reads CASSGYLAVTGELFF. CDR3 nucleotide sequence: TGTGCCAGCAGTGGATACCTAGCGGTCACCGGGGAGCTGTTTTTT.

V gene TRBV24-1 combines with J gene TRBJ2-2; TRBD2 matches 7 bases. The germline CDR1 and CDR2 sequences are KGHDR and SFDVKD. The CDR3 totals 13 residues. Losses at the gene ends were 9 bases for V and 4 bases for J; bases not matched to a gene: 4. CDR3 region: CATDSGPTGELFF. The CDR3 bases are TGTGCCACCGATAGCGGGCCCACCGGGGAGCTGTTTTTT.

In its sample, this clonotype was seen a few times. V is TRBV20-1 and J is TRBJ1-1, with a tentative D call TRBD1 (5 bases). The V gene lost 1 base and the J gene lost 4 bases, with 16 bases spanning the gap. Germline loops: CDR1 DFQATT, CDR2 SNEGSKA (reference sequence). The CDR3 loop spans 15 amino acids. CDR3 nucleotide sequence: TGCAGTGCTAGAGCATTGACGGGGGGAGGCACTGAAGCTTTCTTT. It yields the protein CSARALTGGGTEAFF.

In the case of this clonotype: This clone may be a read error of a much larger clone one base away. The CDR3 sequence is CASSLARGLFF. The CDR3 DNA reads as TGTGCCAGCAGCCTGGCACGCGGGCTGTTTTTT. The chain carries TRBV7-9 and TRBJ2-2; D unclear. Trimming removed 5 bases at V and 13 bases at J, with 11 bases between. The CDR3 extends over 11 amino acids. Germline CDR1 is SEHNR and CDR2 is FQNEAQ (reference sequence).

In this sample, this clonotype turned up a few times. J is TRBJ1-5 and V is TRBV30; the D gene is possibly TRBD1 (6 bases). Trimming stripped 4 bases from V and 2 bases from J, with 9 bases between. Looked up from germline, CDR1 is GTSNPN and CDR2 is SVGIG (reference sequence). CDR3 size: 13 residues. CDR3 in DNA: TGTGCCTGGACCCGACAGGGCAATCAGCCCCAGCATTTT. Translated, it gives CAWTRQGNQPQHF.

As to this clonotype: An end of the junction differs from the germline gene, which may be a read error. The chain recombines TRBV5-3 with TRBJ1-5; D not certain. TRBV5-3 belongs to the ORF category, with a function that is uncertain. This CDR3 has 15 residues. The CDR3 bases are TGTGCCAGCAGCTTGTATGGTTCCCCCAATCAGCCCCAGCATTTT. It specifies CASSLYGSPNQPQHF.

This chain links TRBV7-9 with TRBJ2-7; perhaps TRBD2 as D (6 bases). Germline lookup yields CDR1 SEHNR and CDR2 FQNEAQ (reference sequence). Trimming removed 1 base from V and 3 bases from J, with 13 bases in between. This CDR3 has 15 residues. The DNA of the CDR3 is TGTGCCAGCAGCTTAGGGGACTTCCCCGACTACGAGCAGTACTTC. It codes for CASSLGDFPDYEQYF.

The chain uses TRBV5-1 and TRBJ2-1, with 7 bases that match TRBD1. V lost 6 bases to trimming and J lost 12 bases; unmatched junction nucleotides: 15. Germline CDR1 reads SGHRS; CDR2 reads YFSETQ. CDR3 size: 14 residues. The CDR3 loop is CASKTITGAKGQFF. CDR3 coding DNA: TGCGCCAGCAAAACAATCACAGGGGCCAAGGGGCAGTTCTTC.

This rearrangement joins TRBV11-2 to TRBJ2-4; no definite D call. V was clipped by 1 base and J by 7 bases, with 11 bases between them. The CDR3 covers 14 residues. Germline V gene data show CDR1 as SGHAT and CDR2 as FQNNGV. CDR3 nucleotides: TGTGCCAGCAGCTTAGGACCAGCCGGGAACATTCAGTACTTC. Translating gives CASSLGPAGNIQYF.

The J gene is TRBJ1-4, the V gene TRBV29-1, with D unresolved. With 8 bases removed from V and 6 bases from J, the gap between germline ends came to 13 bases. Germline CDR1 SQVTM, CDR2 ANQGSEA. CDR3 length equals 12 residues. The CDR3 protein is CSILVLDEKLFF. In DNA form, the CDR3 reads TGCAGCATCCTGGTATTAGATGAAAAACTGTTTTTT.

This clonotype was counted a few times. The DNA for the CDR3 is TGTGCCAGCAGCTTAGTAAGAAACGGAGGGACCGGGGAGCTGTTTTTT. It encodes CASSLVRNGGTGELFF. The J gene is TRBJ2-2, the V gene TRBV7-6, with D perhaps matching TRBD2 (6 bases). The CDR3 sequence is 16 residues long. With 1 base removed from V and 5 bases from J, the gap between germline ends came to 14 bases. Germline V lookup: CDR1 SGHVS, CDR2 FNYEAQ. Drawing the rest from reference TRBV7-6 and TRBJ2-2, the complete variable domain is GAGVSQSPRYKVTKRGQDVALRCDPISGHVSLYWYRQALGQGPEFLTYFNYEAQQDKSGLPNDRFSAERPEGSISTLTIQRTEQRDSAMYRCASSLVRNGGTGELFFGEGSRLTVL.

V gene TRBV19 combines with J gene TRBJ1-1, with 8 bases matching TRBD1. Germline V gene data show CDR1 as LNHDA and CDR2 as SQIVND (reference sequence). Trimming cost V 4 bases and J 4 bases; bases outside gene matches: 2. CDR3 length: 13 amino acids. The DNA for the CDR3 is TGTGCCAGTAGTAAAGGACAGGGCACTGAAGCTTTCTTT. The encoded protein is CASSKGQGTEAFF.

The chain couples TRBV7-9 to TRBJ2-5; no clear D gene. The germline gives CDR1 SEHNR, CDR2 FQNEAQ (reference sequence). The length of the CDR3 is 12 residues. V was pared by 6 bases and J by 0 bases, with 5 bases between. The CDR3 DNA reads as TGTGCCAGCAGTGGGTACCAAGAGACCCAGTACTTC. It encodes CASSGYQETQYF.

The genes are TRBV5-1 and TRBJ2-3; the match to TRBD2 covers 9 bases. This CDR3 has 17 amino acids. CDR1 SGHRS and CDR2 YFSETQ come from the germline V gene. Trimming cost V 5 bases and J 6 bases; bases outside gene matches: 16. CDR3 protein: CASRHAGAGGGSDTQYF. The CDR3 DNA sequence: TGCGCCAGCAGGCATGCCGGCGCGGGGGGGGGCAGCGATACGCAGTATTTT.